Here is one T cell receptor beta chain with its context. These data come from a study of blood T cell repertoires in COVID-19. Trimming left V 4 bases short and J 3 bases short, with 11 bases between. The CDR3 is 13 residues long. Germline V gene data show CDR1 as SGHRS and CDR2 as YFSETQ. Profiled with immunoSEQ multiplex PCR; TCRdb holds only in-frame clones, not every one. The data contain 28,000 or so clones, about four fifths of them singletons. The material sequenced was peripheral blood. The TCR was taken from a human donor in a cohort sampled during active COVID-19. The rearrangement links TRBV5-1 to TRBJ2-7; D perhaps matches TRBD1 (6 bases). Here the CDR3 DNA reads TGCGCCAGCAGCAACCGGGACAACTACGAGCAGTACTTC. Amino acids: CASSNRDNYEQYF.